This T cell receptor (beta chain) was observed in a study of blood T cell repertoires in COVID-19. Ages ranged from roughly 18 to 100 years, with residence in more than 20 US areas. V was pared by 5 bases and J by 3 bases, with 8 bases between. The CDR3 sequence is 12 residues long. Sequenced by immunoSEQ multiplex PCR; TCRdb stores in-frame clones only, minus some. The top ten clones hold about 6% of a sample with roughly 250,000 clones, around 90% of them seen once. This TCR was sampled from a woman in her thirties with acute COVID-19. This chain connects TRBV12-3 or TRBV12-4 to TRBJ2-7; D ambiguous. The sample taken for sequencing was PBMCs or T cells enriched from blood (not recorded which). The CDR3 here is CASSVSYYEQYF. The DNA of the CDR3 is TGTGCCAGCAGTGTATCCTACTACGAGCAGTACTTC.